This T cell receptor (beta chain) was sequenced during a study of CD8+ T cells in alopecia areata. Study-level information: Among treated patients, severity was scored by affected scalp area percentage.

The CDR3 loop spans 15 amino acids. The germline CDR1 and CDR2 sequences are ENHRY and SYGVKD. J gave up 0 bases and V 7 bases, and 4 bases lay outside the gene matches. Extracted from the samples, RNA was reverse transcribed into cDNA to serve as the sequencing template. Some clones are missing from TCRdb's copy, which holds only in-frame ones; the method was immunoSEQ multiplex PCR. The top ten hold 5.5% of the sample, which has 150,000 to 250,000 clones, roughly 60% seen once. The treatment: oral pan-JAK inhibitor, 5-10 mg twice daily. The sequence came from a human donor with alopecia areata. The chain joins TRBV10-3 to TRBJ2-3; TRBD1 matches 10 bases. The source was CD4+ T cells sorted from blood, collected at week 24, from a patient treated with tofacitinib. CDR3 sequence (DNA): TGTGCCATCACCCCGGGACAGGGGAGCACAGATACGCAGTATTTT. Residues: CAITPGQGSTDTQYF.